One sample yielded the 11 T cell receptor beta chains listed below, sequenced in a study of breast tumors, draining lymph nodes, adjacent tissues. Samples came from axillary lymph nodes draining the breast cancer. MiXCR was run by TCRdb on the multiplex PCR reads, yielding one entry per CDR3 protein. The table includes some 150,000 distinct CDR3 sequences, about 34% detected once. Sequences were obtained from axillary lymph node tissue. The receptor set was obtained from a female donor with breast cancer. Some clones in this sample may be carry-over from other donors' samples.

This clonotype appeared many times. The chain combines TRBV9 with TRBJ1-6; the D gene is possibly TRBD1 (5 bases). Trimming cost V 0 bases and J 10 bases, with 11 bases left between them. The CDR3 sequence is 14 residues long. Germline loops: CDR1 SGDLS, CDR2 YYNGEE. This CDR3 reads CASSVALGDSPLHF. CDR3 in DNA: TGTGCCAGCAGCGTAGCTTTGGGGGACTCACCCCTCCACTTT. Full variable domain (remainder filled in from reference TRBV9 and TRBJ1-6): DSGVTQTPKHLITATGQRVTLRCSPRSGDLSVYWYQQSLDQGLQFLIQYYNGEERAKGNILERFSAQQFPDLHSELNLSSLELGDSALYFCASSVALGDSPLHFGNGTRLTVT.

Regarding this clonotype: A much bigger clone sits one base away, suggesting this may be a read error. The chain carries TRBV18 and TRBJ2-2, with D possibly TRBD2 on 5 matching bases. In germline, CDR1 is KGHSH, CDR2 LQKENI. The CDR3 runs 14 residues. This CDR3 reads CASSPPKNTGELLF. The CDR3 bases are TGTGCCAGCTCACCACCGAAGAACACCGGGGAGCTGCTTTTT.

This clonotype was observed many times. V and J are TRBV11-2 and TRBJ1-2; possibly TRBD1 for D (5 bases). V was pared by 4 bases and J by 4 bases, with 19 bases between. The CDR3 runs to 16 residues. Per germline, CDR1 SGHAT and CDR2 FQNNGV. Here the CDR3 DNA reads TGTGCCAGCAGCTCAAATTGGGGGAGCTGGCGCTATGGCTACACCTTC. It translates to CASSSNWGSWRYGYTF.

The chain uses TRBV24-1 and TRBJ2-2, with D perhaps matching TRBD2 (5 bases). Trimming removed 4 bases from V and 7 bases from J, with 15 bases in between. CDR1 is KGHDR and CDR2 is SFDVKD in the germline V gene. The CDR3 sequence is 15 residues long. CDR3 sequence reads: CATSDPPSGSGELFF. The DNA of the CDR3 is TGTGCCACCAGTGACCCACCTTCTGGGAGCGGGGAGCTGTTTTTT.

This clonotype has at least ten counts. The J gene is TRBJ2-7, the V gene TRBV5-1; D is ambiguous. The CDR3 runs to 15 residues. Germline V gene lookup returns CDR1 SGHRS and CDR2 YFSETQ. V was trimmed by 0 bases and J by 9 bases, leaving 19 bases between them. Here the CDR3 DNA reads TGCGCCAGCAGCTTGGCCCCGACCCTTGATTCATTGCAGTACTTC. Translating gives CASSLAPTLDSLQYF. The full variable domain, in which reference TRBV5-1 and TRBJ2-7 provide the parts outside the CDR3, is KAGVTQTPRYLIKTRGQQVTLSCSPISGHRSVSWYQQTPGQGLQFLFEYFSETQRNKGNFPGRFSGRQFSNSRSEMNVSTLELGDSALYLCASSLAPTLDSLQYFGPGTRLTVT.

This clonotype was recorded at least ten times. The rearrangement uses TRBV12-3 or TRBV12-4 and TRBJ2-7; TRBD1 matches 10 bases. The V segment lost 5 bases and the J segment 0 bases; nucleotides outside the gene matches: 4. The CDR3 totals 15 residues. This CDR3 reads CASSHRDRGSYEQYF. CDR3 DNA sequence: TGTGCCAGCAGTCACCGGGACAGGGGCTCCTACGAGCAGTACTTC.

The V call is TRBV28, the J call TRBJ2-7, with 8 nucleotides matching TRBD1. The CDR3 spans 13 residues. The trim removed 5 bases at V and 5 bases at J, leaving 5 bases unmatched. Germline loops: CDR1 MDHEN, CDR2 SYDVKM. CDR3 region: CASSIEQGDEQYF. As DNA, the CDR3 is TGTGCCAGCAGTATAGAACAGGGGGACGAGCAGTACTTC.

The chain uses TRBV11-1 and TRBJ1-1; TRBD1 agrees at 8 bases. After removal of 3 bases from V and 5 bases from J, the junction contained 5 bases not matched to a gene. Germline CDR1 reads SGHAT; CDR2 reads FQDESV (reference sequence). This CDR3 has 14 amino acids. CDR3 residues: CASSFNRGRTEAFF. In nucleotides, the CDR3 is TGTGCCAGCAGCTTCAACAGGGGGAGGACTGAAGCTTTCTTT.

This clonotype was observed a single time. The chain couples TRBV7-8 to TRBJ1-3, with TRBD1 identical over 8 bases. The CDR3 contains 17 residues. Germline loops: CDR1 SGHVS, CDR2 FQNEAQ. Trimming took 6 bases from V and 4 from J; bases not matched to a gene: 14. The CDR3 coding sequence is TGTGCCAGCAGGAGGGGGGATCAGGGGGCTAGGGGAAACACCATATATTTT. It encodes CASRRGDQGARGNTIYF.

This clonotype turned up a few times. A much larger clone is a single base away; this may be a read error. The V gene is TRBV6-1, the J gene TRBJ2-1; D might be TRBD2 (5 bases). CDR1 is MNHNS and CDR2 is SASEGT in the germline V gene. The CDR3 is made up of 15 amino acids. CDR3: CASSEVPGLVGERFF. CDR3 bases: TGTGCCAGCAGTGAAGTCCCGGGGTTAGTAGGTGAGCGGTTCTTC.

The CDR3 DNA is TGTGCCTCATCGGACGGAGAGTCCCCCTACGAGCAGTACTTC. As protein: CASSDGESPYEQYF. V is TRBV10-3 and J is TRBJ2-7; D uncertain. Trimming took off 11 bases at V and 2 bases at J, with 19 bases between the two ends. Germline CDR1 ENHRY, CDR2 SYGVKD. The length of the CDR3 is 14 residues.